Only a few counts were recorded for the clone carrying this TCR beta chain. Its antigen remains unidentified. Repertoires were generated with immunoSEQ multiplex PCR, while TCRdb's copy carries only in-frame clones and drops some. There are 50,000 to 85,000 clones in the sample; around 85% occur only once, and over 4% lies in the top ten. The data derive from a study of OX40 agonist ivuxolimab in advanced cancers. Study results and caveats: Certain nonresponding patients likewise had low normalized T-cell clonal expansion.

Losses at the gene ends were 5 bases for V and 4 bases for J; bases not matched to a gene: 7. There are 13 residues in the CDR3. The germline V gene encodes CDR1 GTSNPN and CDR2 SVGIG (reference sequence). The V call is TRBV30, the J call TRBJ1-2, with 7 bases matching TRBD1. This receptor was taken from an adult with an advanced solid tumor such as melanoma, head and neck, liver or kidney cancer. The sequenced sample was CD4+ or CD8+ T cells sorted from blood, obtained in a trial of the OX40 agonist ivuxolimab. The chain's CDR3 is CAWGVGTAYGYTF. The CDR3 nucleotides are TGTGCCTGGGGCGTTGGGACAGCCTATGGCTACACCTTC. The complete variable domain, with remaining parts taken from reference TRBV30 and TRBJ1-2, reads SQTIHQWPATLVQPVGSPLSLECTVEGTSNPNLYWYRQAAGRGLQLLFYSVGIGQISSEVPQNLSASRPQDRQFILSSKKLLLSDSGFYLCAWGVGTAYGYTFGSGTRLTVV.